The entry below gives a single T cell receptor beta chain sequence along with its context. What it binds is not known. TCR alpha and TCR beta cDNA libraries carrying sample barcodes and UMIs were produced by 5'RACE using constant-segment primers. Via MiXCR, TCRdb re-called the 5' RACE reads, giving one row per CDR3 protein. This sample has about 150,000 distinct CDR3 sequences; 25% occur once, and the top ten carry around a quarter. The data belong to a study of T-cell memory formation after mild COVID-19. Overall study findings and caveats: Clones that contracted from day 15 to 85 were balanced CD4/CD8, while later expanders leaned CD4+.

Germline CDR1 and CDR2: SNHLY and FYNNEI. This CDR3 region has 15 residues. The germline V and J ends were trimmed by 3 bases and 5 bases, with 16 bases remaining between them. This chain links TRBV2 with TRBJ2-5; D possibly corresponds to TRBD2 (6 bases). The sample consisted of PBMCs or a T cell subset sorted from them (not recorded which). This sequence originates from an adult woman who had mild COVID-19 (a few samples of this study predate the infection). Cell type and time point are not known. The DNA for the CDR3 is TGTGCCAGCAGTGAGGAGGGGCCGGAGTGGGAGACCCAGTACTTC. Residues: CASSEEGPEWETQYF.